The 14 T cell receptor beta chains listed next were all sequenced from one sample in a study of shared clonotypes between healthy human individuals (TCRdb year 2020). CD8 naive samples were CD45RO-negative cells positively selected for CCR7, giving a CD45RA+CCR7+ population that excluded TemRA cells. The library relied on the immunoSEQ multiplex PCR assay. TCRdb took over this immuneACCESS table, retaining in-frame rearrangements with V and J assigned. Such tables are incomplete; in checked studies, under half of the missing clones stem from an unresolved V gene, and the remainder is unexplained. The sample table holds around 2,000,000 clones, of which about 95% were seen once. The ten largest clones capture roughly 1% of the sample. Sequenced sample: naive CD8+ T cells sorted from blood. Explained via the paper, the cell subset or site label denotes: CD45RA+CCR7+. These receptors were collected from a man aged 18 to 29 in good health.

V and J are TRBV5-4 and TRBJ1-4, with 9 bases matching TRBD1. V shed 3 bases, J shed 8 bases, and the junction held 8 bases outside the gene matches. Germline assignment: CDR1 SGHNT and CDR2 YYREEE (reference sequence). The CDR3 is 15 residues long. For the CDR3, the DNA is TGTGCCAGCAGCTACTCACAGGGGGCGGGCGAAAAACTGTTTTTT. The encoded protein is CASSYSQGAGEKLFF.

The V gene is TRBV9, the J gene TRBJ2-3; a weak D match, TRBD1 (6 bases). The germline V gene encodes CDR1 SGDLS and CDR2 YYNGEE. The V end lost 2 bases, the J end lost 0 bases, and 13 bases lay between the germline ends. CDR3 length: 16 residues. In DNA form, the CDR3 reads TGTGCCAGCAGCGTGTTGGGACACCTTAGCACAGATACGCAGTATTTT. Translating gives CASSVLGHLSTDTQYF.

The chain carries TRBV12-5 and TRBJ2-1, with D possibly TRBD1 on 6 matching bases. The CDR3 runs 17 residues. The germline gives CDR1 LGHNT, CDR2 FRNRAP. V was cut by 6 bases and J by 1 base, with 19 bases left in between. The CDR3 loop reads CASGTVGGGRSYNEQFF. The CDR3 DNA follows: TGTGCTAGTGGAACGGTTGGGGGCGGACGGTCCTACAATGAGCAGTTCTTC.

This rearrangement joins TRBV7-2 to TRBJ2-5; D remains ambiguous. This CDR3 region has 16 residues. Germline-derived CDR1 and CDR2 are SGHTA and FQGNSA. V was cut by 5 bases and J by 1 base, with 17 bases left in between. The CDR3 region is CASSPVSSWSQETQYF. DNA for the CDR3: TGTGCCAGCAGCCCCGTGAGTAGCTGGAGCCAAGAGACCCAGTACTTC.

The rearrangement joins TRBV19 to TRBJ1-5; weak D call: TRBD1 (5 bases). The CDR3 contains 18 residues. The V gene's germline CDR1 is LNHDA and CDR2 SQIVND (reference sequence). The V end was cut by 0 bases, the J end by 7 bases, with 22 bases between. DNA for the CDR3: TGTGCCAGTAGTATAGATCATATGGGGCTCACAATCAGACAGCCCCAGCATTTT. This codes for CASSIDHMGLTIRQPQHF.

As to this clone: A far larger clone is a single base away, which makes a read error likely. The sample has other DNA sequences that encode this CDR3 too. The chain combines TRBV11-1 with TRBJ2-5, with TRBD1 as a possible D gene (7 bases). Trimming took 8 bases from V and 5 from J, leaving 15 bases between them. The CDR3 is 13 residues long. The germline V gene encodes CDR1 SGHAT and CDR2 FQDESV (reference sequence). The CDR3 sequence is CASRGTEQETQYF. The CDR3 nucleotides are TGTGCCAGCCGGGGGACAGAACAGGAGACCCAGTACTTC. The variable domain in full, with the rest retrieved from reference TRBV11-1 and TRBJ2-5, is EAEVAQSPRYKITEKSQAVAFWCDPISGHATLYWYRQILGQGPELLVQFQDESVVDDSQLPKDRFSAERLKGVDSTLKIQPAELGDSAMYLCASRGTEQETQYFGPGTRLLVL.

Turning to this clone: In the same sample, other DNA sequences code for this CDR3. This rearrangement joins TRBV27 to TRBJ2-2; D gene unclear. The CDR3 extends over 12 amino acids. Germline V gene lookup returns CDR1 MNHEY and CDR2 SMNVEV (reference sequence). The germline V and J ends were trimmed by 0 bases and 6 bases, with 2 bases remaining between them. The CDR3 sequence: CASSLSAGELFF. CDR3 in DNA: TGTGCCAGCAGTTTATCGGCCGGGGAGCTGTTTTTT.

The chain combines TRBV27 with TRBJ2-7, with D uncertain. The CDR3 has 12 residues. Germline V gene data show CDR1 as MNHEY and CDR2 as SMNVEV (reference sequence). Trimming pared 3 bases from V and 6 bases from J, leaving 9 bases between. The CDR3 DNA sequence: TGTGCCAGCAGTTTTACCAAAGGCGAGCAGTACTTC. Residues: CASSFTKGEQYF.

A remark on this clone: This CDR3 is also generated by other DNA sequences in the sample. The V call is TRBV27, the J call TRBJ1-5; D is undetermined. The CDR3 consists of 13 residues. V was shortened by 4 bases and J by 0 bases, with 4 bases between the two germline ends. Germline CDR1 is MNHEY and CDR2 is SMNVEV (reference sequence). The CDR3 region is CASSSHSNQPQHF. The CDR3 DNA follows: TGTGCCAGCAGTTCGCATAGCAATCAGCCCCAGCATTTT.

The rearrangement joins TRBV28 to TRBJ2-7; D gene ambiguous. The germline V and J ends were trimmed by 10 bases and 4 bases, with 20 bases remaining between them. Germline V gene data show CDR1 as MDHEN and CDR2 as SYDVKM. CDR3 size: 14 residues. CDR3 in DNA: TGTGCCATGGGCCCCAGTCCTATGGGGTACGAGCAGTACTTC. Translating it yields CAMGPSPMGYEQYF. Complete variable domain (other parts from reference TRBV28 and TRBJ2-7): DVKVTQSSRYLVKRTGEKVFLECVQDMDHENMFWYRQDPGLGLRLIYFSYDVKMKEKGDIPEGYSVSREKKERFSLILESASTNQTSMYLCAMGPSPMGYEQYFGPGTRLTVT.

The CDR3 sequence is CASSEGTAPGPDTQYF. The DNA for the CDR3 is TGTGCCAGCAGTGAAGGGACAGCGCCGGGCCCAGATACGCAGTATTTT. The chain uses TRBV6-1 and TRBJ2-3, with D possibly matching TRBD1 (6 bases). The CDR3 consists of 16 residues. Per the germline V gene, CDR1 is MNHNS and CDR2 is SASEGT. The V gene lost 1 base and the J gene lost 4 bases, with 15 bases spanning the gap.

The chain carries TRBV6-5 and TRBJ1-1, with a tentative D call TRBD1 (5 bases). In germline, CDR1 is MNHEY, CDR2 SVGAGI. The CDR3 loop spans 13 amino acids. The germline V and J ends were trimmed by 4 bases and 3 bases, with 9 bases remaining between them. The CDR3 sequence is CASSLTAYTEAFF. The DNA of the CDR3 is TGTGCCAGCAGTTTGACAGCTTACACTGAAGCTTTCTTT.

This clone was observed a single time. V usage is TRBV27 and J usage is TRBJ1-5; D not resolved. Germline values: CDR1 MNHEY, CDR2 SMNVEV (reference sequence). V shed 5 bases and J shed 2 bases, with 13 bases lying between them. This CDR3 spans 15 amino acids. The CDR3, as DNA: TGTGCCAGCAGTCGGACCTACAATGGCAATCAGCCCCAGCATTTT. Translating gives CASSRTYNGNQPQHF.

The chain is built from TRBV28 and TRBJ2-3, with 9 positions matching TRBD1. The CDR3 consists of 17 residues. Germline values: CDR1 MDHEN, CDR2 SYDVKM. V lost 1 base and J lost 5; bases outside the gene matches: 10. The CDR3 spells CASSLFFQGQGLDTQYF. For the CDR3, the DNA is TGTGCCAGCAGTTTATTTTTCCAGGGACAGGGCCTAGATACGCAGTATTTT. Drawing the rest from reference TRBV28 and TRBJ2-3, the complete variable domain is DVKVTQSSRYLVKRTGEKVFLECVQDMDHENMFWYRQDPGLGLRLIYFSYDVKMKEKGDIPEGYSVSREKKERFSLILESASTNQTSMYLCASSLFFQGQGLDTQYFGPGTRLTVL.